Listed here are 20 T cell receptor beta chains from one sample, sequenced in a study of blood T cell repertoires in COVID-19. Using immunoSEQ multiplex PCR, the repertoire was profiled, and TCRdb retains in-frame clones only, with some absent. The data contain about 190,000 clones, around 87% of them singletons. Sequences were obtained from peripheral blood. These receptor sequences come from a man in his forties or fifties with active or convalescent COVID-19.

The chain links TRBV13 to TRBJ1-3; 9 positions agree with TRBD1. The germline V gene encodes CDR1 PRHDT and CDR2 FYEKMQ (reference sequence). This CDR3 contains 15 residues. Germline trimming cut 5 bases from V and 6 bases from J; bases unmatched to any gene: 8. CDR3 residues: CASSQRTGETNTIYF. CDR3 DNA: TGTGCCAGCAGCCAAAGGACAGGGGAAACAAACACCATATATTTT.

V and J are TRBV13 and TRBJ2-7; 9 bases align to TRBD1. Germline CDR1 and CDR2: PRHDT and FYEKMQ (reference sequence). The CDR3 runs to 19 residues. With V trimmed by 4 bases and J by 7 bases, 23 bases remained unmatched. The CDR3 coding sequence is TGTGCCAGCAGCTCAAACATGGCCCGTGGGACAGGGATGGGGCTGGAGCAGTACTTC. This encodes CASSSNMARGTGMGLEQYF.

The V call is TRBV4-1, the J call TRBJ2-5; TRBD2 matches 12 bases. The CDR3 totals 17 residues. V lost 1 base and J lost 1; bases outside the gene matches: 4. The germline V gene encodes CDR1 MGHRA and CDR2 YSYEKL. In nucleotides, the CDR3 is TGCGCCAGCAGCCAAGGCCCGGGACTAGCGGGCCAAGAGACCCAGTACTTC. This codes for CASSQGPGLAGQETQYF.

The CDR3 sequence: CASRLAGMNTGELFF. As DNA, the CDR3 is TGTGCCAGTAGGTTAGCGGGTATGAACACCGGGGAGCTGTTTTTT. V is TRBV2 and J is TRBJ2-2; 7 bases are a match to TRBD2. The germline CDR1 and CDR2 sequences are SNHLY and FYNNEI. The junction had 8 bases not matched to a gene; V was cut back by 9 bases and J by 1 base. The CDR3 contains 15 residues.

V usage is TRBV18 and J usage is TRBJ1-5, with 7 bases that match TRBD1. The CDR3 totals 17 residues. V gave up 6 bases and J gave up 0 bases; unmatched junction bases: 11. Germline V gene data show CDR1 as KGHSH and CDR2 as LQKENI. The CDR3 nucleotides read TGTGCCAGCTCCAACGCAGGGGGACCTAATAGCAATCAGCCCCAGCATTTT. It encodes CASSNAGGPNSNQPQHF.

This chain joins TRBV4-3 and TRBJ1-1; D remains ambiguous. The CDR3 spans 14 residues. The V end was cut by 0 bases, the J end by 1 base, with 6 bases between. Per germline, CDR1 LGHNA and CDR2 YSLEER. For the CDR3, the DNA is TGCGCCAGCAGCCAAGATCTTCGGAACACTGAAGCTTTCTTT. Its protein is CASSQDLRNTEAFF.

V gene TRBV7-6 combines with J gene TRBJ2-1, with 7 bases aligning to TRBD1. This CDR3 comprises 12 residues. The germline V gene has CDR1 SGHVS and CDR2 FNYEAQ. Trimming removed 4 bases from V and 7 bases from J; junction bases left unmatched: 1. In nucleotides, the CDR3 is TGTGCCAGCAGCTCGACAGGGAATGAGCAGTTCTTC. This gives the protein CASSSTGNEQFF.

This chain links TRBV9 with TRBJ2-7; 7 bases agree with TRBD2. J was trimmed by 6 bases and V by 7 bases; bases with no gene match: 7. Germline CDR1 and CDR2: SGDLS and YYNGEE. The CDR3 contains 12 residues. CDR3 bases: TGTGCCAGCGGGGAGGGGACGGGCGAGCAGTACTTC. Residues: CASGEGTGEQYF.

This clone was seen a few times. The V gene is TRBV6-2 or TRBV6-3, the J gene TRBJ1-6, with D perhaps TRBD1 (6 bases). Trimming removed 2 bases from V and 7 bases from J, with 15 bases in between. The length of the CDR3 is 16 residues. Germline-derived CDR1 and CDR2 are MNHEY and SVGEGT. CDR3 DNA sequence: TGTGCCAGCAGTTACCCGACGGGACATAAGAATTCACCCCTCCACTTT. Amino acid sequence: CASSYPTGHKNSPLHF.

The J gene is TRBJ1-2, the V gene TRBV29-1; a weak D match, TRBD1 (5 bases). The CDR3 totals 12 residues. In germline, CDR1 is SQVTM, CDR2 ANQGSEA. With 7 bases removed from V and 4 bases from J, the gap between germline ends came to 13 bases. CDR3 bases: TGCAGCGCTGACGAGACAGTCTATGGCTACACCTTC. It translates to CSADETVYGYTF.

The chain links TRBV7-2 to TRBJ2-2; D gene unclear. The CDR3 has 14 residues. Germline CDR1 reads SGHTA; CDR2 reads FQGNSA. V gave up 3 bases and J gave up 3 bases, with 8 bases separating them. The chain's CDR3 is CASSLGTYTGELFF. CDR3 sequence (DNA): TGTGCCAGCAGCTTGGGCACATACACCGGGGAGCTGTTTTTT.

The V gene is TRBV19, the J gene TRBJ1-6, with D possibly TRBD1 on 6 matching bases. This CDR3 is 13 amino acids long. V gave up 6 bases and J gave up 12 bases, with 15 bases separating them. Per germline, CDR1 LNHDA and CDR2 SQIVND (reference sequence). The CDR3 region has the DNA TGTGCCAGTAGCCTTTTGGGGGCAGGACCCCTCCACTTT. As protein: CASSLLGAGPLHF.

CDR3 sequence (DNA): TGTGCCAGTCGGCCTCCGGCAGGTGGGGAAAAACTGTTTTTT. It encodes CASRPPAGGEKLFF. J is TRBJ1-4 and V is TRBV19; no clear D gene. The CDR3 is 14 amino acids. Germline V gene lookup returns CDR1 LNHDA and CDR2 SQIVND (reference sequence). V dropped 8 bases and J dropped 8 bases, with 18 bases sitting between them. The full variable domain, its missing parts supplied by reference TRBV19 and TRBJ1-4, is DGGITQSPKYLFRKEGQNVTLSCEQNLNHDAMYWYRQDPGQGLRLIYYSQIVNDFQKGDIAEGYSVSREKKESFPLTVTSAQKNPTAFYLCASRPPAGGEKLFFGSGTQLSVL.

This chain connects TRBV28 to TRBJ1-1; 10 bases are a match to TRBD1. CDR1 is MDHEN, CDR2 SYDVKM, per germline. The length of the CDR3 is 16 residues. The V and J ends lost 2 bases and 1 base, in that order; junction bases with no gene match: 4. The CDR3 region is CASSLGTGEGNTEAFF. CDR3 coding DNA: TGTGCCAGCAGTTTAGGGACAGGGGAGGGGAACACTGAAGCTTTCTTT.

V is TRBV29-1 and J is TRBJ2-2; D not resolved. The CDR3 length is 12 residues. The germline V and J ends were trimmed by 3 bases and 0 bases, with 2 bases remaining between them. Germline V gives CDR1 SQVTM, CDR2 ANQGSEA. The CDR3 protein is CSVDTNTGELFF. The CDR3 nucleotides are TGCAGCGTTGATACGAACACCGGGGAGCTGTTTTTT.

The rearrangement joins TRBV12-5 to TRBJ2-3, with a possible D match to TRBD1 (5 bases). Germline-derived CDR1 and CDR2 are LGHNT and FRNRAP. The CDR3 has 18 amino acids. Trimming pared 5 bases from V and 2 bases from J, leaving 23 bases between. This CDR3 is CASGRPKPGNPATDTQYF. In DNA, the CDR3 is TGTGCTAGTGGTCGCCCTAAACCAGGGAACCCTGCCACAGATACGCAGTATTTT.

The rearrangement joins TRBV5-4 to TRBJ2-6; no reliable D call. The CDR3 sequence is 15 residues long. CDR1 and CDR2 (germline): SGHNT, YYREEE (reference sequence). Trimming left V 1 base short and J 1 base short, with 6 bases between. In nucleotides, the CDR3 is TGTGCCAGCAGCTTGTCGGGTTCTGGGGCCAACGTCCTGACTTTC. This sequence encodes CASSLSGSGANVLTF.

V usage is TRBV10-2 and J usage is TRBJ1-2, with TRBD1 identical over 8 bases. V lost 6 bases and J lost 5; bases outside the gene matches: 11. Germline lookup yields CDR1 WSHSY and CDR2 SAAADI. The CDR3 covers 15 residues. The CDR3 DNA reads TGCGCCAGCAGGGGTCAGGGGGCAGTTGCGTATGGCTACACCTTC. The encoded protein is CASRGQGAVAYGYTF.

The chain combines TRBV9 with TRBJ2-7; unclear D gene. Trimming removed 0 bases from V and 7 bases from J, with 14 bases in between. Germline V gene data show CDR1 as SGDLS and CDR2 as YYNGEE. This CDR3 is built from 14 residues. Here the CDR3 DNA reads TGTGCCAGCAGCGTAGGTCGGGTAGGTCGGGAGCAGTACTTC. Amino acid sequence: CASSVGRVGREQYF.

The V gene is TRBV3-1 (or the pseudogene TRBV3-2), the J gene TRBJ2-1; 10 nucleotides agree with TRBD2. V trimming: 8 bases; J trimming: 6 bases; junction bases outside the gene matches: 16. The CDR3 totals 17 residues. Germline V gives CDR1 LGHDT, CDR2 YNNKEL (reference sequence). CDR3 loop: CASHSGGFPLSGNEQFF. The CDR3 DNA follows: TGTGCCAGCCATAGCGGGGGGTTCCCTCTTTCTGGCAATGAGCAGTTCTTC.